This paragraph covers one T cell receptor beta chain sequence. Original handling: Amplification of reference gene primers was used by the study to estimate nucleated cell counts. The method was immunoSEQ multiplex PCR; TCRdb's version includes in-frame clones alone and lacks a portion of them. The D gene and trimming were derived from the DNA, and the V and J assignments and clone size from that table. The data contain 35,000 to 45,000 clones, about 88% of them singletons. This entry belongs to a study of blood T cell repertoires in COVID-19. Study summary: Donors in the United States, Italy and Spain gave samples during acute or convalescent COVID-19.

Trimming took 0 bases from V and 2 from J; bases not matched to a gene: 4. The CDR3 is made up of 16 amino acids. Germline V gene sequence: CDR1 SGHRS, CDR2 YFSETQ. This chain joins TRBV5-1 and TRBJ2-2, with 7 bases aligning to TRBD1. The clonotype originates from a human donor in a cohort sampled during active COVID-19. The source material was peripheral blood. CDR3 sequence reads: CASSLAGTANTGELFF. CDR3 bases: TGCGCCAGCAGCTTGGCCGGGACAGCTAACACCGGGGAGCTGTTTTTT.